This T cell receptor (beta chain) originates from a study of neurological immune-mediated disorders. V shed 5 bases and J 6 bases; nucleotides not matched to a gene: 8. Germline V gene data show CDR1 as SNHLY and CDR2 as FYNNEI. The CDR3 totals 14 residues. Study-wide results and caveats: Expanded clones shared no CDR3 amino acid sequences across subjects, suggesting private repertoires in all groups.

Comment on this clonotype: Its antigen is unknown.

Time point noted: longitudinal time-point 1 (baseline). 2 million unsorted PBMCs were stored in RNAlater at -80 °C before RNA extraction. The cDNA was produced through 5'RACE with 10-nucleotide random UMIs. In TCRdb, the 5' RACE reads were re-called with MiXCR into one record per CDR3 protein. The repertoire holds around 71,000 distinct CDR3 sequences, around 13% seen once, with around 4.3% in the top ten. The clonotype was recovered from a female donor with HTLV-1-associated myelopathy (HAM/TSP). V and J are TRBV2 and TRBJ1-2; 8 nucleotides match TRBD1. The sample was PBMCs. The CDR3 spells CASSRTGKADGYTF. DNA of the CDR3: TGTGCCAGCAGTCGGACAGGGAAGGCCGATGGCTACACCTTC.